This TCR beta chain appears in the sequencing data of a study of vaccination effects on CD4 cells after COVID-19. For the study at large: Vaccination of participants consisted of two doses of either the BNT162b2 or mRNA-1273 vaccine.

Notes on this clone: As yet, its antigen is unknown.

The CDR3 length is 13 residues. V shed 3 bases and J shed 3 bases, with 8 bases lying between them. Antigen-specific CD4+ T cells expanded by the ViraFEST assay with viral peptide pools were then sequenced. Following 10 days of culture, CD4+ T cells were isolated. The study found no prior SARS-CoV-2 infection in the vaccine recipients, who tested negative for nucleocapsid antibodies. Repertoires were generated with immunoSEQ multiplex PCR, while TCRdb's copy carries only in-frame clones and drops some. This table has around 79,000 clones, 60% to 85% appearing once. The study's findings and limits: Marked clonal contraction was seen in infection- and vaccine-induced clones late after vaccination.

The chain employs TRBV12-3 or TRBV12-4 and TRBJ2-5; D ambiguous. The clonotype originates from a human donor who received a COVID-19 vaccine. Specimen: CD4+ T cells from PBMCs cultured with SARS-CoV-2 spike peptides, collected before COVID-19 vaccination. The DNA for the CDR3 is TGTGCCAGCAGTTTGATTGGGGAAGAGACCCAGTACTTC. Translated: CASSLIGEETQYF.